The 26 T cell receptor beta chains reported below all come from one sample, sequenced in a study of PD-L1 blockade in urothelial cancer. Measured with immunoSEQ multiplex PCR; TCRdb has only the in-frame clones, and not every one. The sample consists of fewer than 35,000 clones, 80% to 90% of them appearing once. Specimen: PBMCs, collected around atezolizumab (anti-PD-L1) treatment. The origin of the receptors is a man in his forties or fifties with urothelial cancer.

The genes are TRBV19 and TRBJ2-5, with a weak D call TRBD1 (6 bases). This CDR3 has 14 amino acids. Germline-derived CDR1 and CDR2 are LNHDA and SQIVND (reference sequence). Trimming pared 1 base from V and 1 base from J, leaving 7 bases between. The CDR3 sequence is CASSIGGGQETQYF. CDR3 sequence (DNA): TGTGCCAGTAGTATAGGAGGGGGCCAAGAGACCCAGTACTTC.

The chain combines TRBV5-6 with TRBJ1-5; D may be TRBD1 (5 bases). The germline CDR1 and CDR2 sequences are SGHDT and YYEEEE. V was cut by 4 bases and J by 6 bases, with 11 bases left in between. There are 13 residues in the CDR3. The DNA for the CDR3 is TGTGCCAGCAGCCCGGGGGGATCTCAGCCCCAGCATTTT. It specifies CASSPGGSQPQHF.

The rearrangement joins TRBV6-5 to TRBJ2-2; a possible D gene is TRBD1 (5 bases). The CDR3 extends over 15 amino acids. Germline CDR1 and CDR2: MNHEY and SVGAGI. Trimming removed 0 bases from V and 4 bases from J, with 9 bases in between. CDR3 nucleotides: TGTGCCAGCAGTTACTCCGCCAGGGCCACCGGGGAGCTGTTTTTT. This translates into CASSYSARATGELFF.

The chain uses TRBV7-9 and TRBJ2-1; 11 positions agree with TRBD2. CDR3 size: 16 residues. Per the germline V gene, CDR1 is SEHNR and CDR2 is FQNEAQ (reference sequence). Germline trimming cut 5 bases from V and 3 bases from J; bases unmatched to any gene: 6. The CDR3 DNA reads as TGTGCCAGCAGCCCTACGGGACTAGCGGACTACAATGAGCAGTTCTTC. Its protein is CASSPTGLADYNEQFF. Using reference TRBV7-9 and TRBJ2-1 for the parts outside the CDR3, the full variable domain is DTGVSQNPRHKITKRGQNVTFRCDPISEHNRLYWYRQTLGQGPEFLTYFQNEAQLEKSRLLSDRFSAERPKGSFSTLEIQRTEQGDSAMYLCASSPTGLADYNEQFFGPGTRLTVL.

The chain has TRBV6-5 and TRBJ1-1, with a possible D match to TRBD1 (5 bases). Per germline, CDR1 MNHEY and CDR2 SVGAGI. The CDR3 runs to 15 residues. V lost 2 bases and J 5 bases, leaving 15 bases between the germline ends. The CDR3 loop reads CASSYLGGVRTEAFF. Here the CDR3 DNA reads TGTGCCAGCAGTTACCTCGGGGGGGTACGGACTGAAGCTTTCTTT.

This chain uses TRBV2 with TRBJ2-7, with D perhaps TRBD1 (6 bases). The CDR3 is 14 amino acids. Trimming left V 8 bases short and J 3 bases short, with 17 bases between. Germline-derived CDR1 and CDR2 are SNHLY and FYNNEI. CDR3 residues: CASLGNREDYEQYF. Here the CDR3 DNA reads TGTGCCAGCCTAGGGAACAGGGAAGACTACGAGCAGTACTTC.

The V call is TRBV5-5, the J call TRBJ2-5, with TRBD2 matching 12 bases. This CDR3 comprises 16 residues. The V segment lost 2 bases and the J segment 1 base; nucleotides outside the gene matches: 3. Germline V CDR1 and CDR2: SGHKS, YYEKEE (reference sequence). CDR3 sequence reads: CASSFLAGGFQETQYF. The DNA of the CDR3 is TGTGCCAGCAGCTTCCTAGCGGGGGGGTTCCAAGAGACCCAGTACTTC.

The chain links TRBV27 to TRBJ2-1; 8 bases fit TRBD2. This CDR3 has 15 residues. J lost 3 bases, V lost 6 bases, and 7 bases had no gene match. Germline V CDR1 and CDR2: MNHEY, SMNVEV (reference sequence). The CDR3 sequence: CASRRAGVGYNEQFF. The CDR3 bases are TGTGCCAGCAGACGAGCGGGAGTGGGCTACAATGAGCAGTTCTTC.

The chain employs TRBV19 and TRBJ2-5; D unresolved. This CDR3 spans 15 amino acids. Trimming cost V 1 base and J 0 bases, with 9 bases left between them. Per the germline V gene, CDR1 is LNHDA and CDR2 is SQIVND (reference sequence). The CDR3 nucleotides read TGTGCCAGTAGTATAGTGGCTTCTTACCAAGAGACCCAGTACTTC. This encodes CASSIVASYQETQYF.

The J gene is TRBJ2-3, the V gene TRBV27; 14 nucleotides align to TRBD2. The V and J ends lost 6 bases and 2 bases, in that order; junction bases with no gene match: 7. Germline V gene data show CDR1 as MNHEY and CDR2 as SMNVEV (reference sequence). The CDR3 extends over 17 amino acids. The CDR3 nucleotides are TGTGCCAGCAGCCGACTAGCGGGGGGGCAGGTCACAGATACGCAGTATTTT. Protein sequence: CASSRLAGGQVTDTQYF.

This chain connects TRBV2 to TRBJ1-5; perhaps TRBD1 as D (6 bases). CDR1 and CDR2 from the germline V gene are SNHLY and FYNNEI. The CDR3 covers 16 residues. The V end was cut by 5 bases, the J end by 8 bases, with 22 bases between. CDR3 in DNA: TGTGCCAGCAGTTCCCCCGGTGGCAGGGGCGACAAGCCCCAGCATTTT. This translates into CASSSPGGRGDKPQHF. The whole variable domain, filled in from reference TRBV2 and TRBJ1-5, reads EPEVTQTPSHQVTQMGQEVILRCVPISNHLYFYWYRQILGQKVEFLVSFYNNEISEKSEIFDDQFSVERPDGSNFTLKIRSTKLEDSAMYFCASSSPGGRGDKPQHFGDGTRLSIL.

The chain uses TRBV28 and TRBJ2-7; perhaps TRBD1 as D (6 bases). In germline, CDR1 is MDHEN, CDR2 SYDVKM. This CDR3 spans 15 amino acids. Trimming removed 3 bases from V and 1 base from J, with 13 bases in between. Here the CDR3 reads CASSFAQGQSYEQYF. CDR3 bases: TGTGCCAGCAGTTTCGCGCAGGGGCAGTCCTACGAGCAGTACTTC.

The CDR3 is CAIPVVESSYNEQFF. CDR3 bases: TGTGCCATCCCGGTGGTCGAGAGCTCCTACAATGAGCAGTTCTTC. The chain is built from TRBV6-1 and TRBJ2-1, with D unclear. CDR1 and CDR2 (germline): MNHNS, SASEGT. Trimming took off 10 bases at V and 0 bases at J, with 16 bases between the two ends. There are 15 residues in the CDR3.

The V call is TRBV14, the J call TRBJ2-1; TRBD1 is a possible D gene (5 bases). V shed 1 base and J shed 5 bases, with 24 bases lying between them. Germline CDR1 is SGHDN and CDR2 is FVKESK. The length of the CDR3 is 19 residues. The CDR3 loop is CASSQAPRQSPVPNNEQFF. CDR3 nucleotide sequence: TGTGCCAGCAGCCAAGCCCCCCGACAGAGCCCAGTCCCAAACAATGAGCAGTTCTTC.

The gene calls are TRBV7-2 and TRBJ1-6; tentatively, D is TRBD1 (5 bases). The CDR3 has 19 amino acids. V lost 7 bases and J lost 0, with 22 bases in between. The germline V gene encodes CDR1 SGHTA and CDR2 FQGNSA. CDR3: CASTPGGGVPSSYNSPLHF. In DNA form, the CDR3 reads TGTGCCAGCACCCCCGGCGGAGGGGTCCCGAGCTCCTATAATTCACCCCTCCACTTT.

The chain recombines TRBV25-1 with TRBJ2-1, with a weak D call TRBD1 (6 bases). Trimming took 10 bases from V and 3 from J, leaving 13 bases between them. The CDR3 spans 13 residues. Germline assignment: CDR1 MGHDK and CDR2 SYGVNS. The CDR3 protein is CATTHRVYNEQFF. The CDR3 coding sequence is TGTGCCACGACCCACAGGGTCTACAATGAGCAGTTCTTC.

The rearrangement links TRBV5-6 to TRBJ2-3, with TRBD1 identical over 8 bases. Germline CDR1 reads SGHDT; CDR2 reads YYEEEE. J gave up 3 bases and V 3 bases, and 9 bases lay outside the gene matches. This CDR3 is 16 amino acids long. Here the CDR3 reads CASSSTTGASTDTQYF. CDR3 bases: TGTGCCAGCAGCTCGACGACAGGGGCCTCGACAGATACGCAGTATTTT.

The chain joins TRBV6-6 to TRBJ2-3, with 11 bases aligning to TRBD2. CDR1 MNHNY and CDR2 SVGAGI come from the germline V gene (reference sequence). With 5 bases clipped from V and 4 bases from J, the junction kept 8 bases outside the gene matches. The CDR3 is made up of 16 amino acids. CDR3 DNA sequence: TGTGCCAGCAGTAACCAACTAGCGGGGGACCCAGATACGCAGTATTTT. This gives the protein CASSNQLAGDPDTQYF.

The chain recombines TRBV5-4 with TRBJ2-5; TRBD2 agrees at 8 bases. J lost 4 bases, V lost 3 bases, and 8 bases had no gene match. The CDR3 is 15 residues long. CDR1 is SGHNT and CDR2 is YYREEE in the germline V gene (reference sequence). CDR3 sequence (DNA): TGTGCCAGCAGCTCGGGGAGCGGGGGTCGAGAGACCCAGTACTTC. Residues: CASSSGSGGRETQYF.

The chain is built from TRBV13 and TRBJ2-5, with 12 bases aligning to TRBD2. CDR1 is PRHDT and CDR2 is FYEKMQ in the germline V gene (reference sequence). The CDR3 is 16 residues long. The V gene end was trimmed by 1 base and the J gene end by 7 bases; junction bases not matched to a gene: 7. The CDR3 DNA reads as TGTGCCAGCAGCTTAGAGGCTAGCGGGGGGGTGGTGACCCAGTACTTC. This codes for CASSLEASGGVVTQYF.

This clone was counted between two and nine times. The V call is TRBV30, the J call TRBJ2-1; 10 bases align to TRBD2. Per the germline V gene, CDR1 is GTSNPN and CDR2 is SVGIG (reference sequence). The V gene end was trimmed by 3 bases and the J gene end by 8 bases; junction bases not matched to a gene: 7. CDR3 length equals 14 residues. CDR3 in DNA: TGTGCCTGGAGGGAGCGGGGGGGCCGCTATGAGCAGTTCTTC. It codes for CAWRERGGRYEQFF.

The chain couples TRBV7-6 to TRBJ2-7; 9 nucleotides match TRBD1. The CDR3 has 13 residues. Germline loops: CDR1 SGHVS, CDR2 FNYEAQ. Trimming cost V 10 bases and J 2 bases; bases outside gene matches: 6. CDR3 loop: CATRDRDTYEQYF. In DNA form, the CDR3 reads TGTGCCACCCGGGACAGGGACACCTACGAGCAGTACTTC. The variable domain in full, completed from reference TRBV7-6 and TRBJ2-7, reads GAGVSQSPRYKVTKRGQDVALRCDPISGHVSLYWYRQALGQGPEFLTYFNYEAQQDKSGLPNDRFSAERPEGSISTLTIQRTEQRDSAMYRCATRDRDTYEQYFGPGTRLTVT.

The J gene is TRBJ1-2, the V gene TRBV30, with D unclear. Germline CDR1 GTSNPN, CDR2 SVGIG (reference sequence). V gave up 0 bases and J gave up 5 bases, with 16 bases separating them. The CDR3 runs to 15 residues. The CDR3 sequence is CAWSVLGRRNYGYTF. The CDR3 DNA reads TGTGCCTGGAGTGTACTTGGCAGGAGGAATTATGGCTACACCTTC.

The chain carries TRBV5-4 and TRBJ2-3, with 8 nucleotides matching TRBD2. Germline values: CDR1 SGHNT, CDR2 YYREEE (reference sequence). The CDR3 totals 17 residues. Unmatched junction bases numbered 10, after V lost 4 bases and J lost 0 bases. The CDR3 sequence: CASSKGLAAASTDTQYF. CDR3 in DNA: TGTGCCAGCAGCAAAGGACTAGCAGCCGCTAGCACAGATACGCAGTATTTT. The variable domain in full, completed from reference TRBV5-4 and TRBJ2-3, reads ETGVTQSPTHLIKTRGQQVTLRCSSQSGHNTVSWYQQALGQGPQFIFQYYREEENGRGNFPPRFSGLQFPNYSSELNVNALELDDSALYLCASSKGLAAASTDTQYFGPGTRLTVL.

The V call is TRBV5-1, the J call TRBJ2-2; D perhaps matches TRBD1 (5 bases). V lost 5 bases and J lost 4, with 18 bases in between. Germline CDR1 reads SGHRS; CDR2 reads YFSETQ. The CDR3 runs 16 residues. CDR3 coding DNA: TGCGCCAGCAGTCCAAAGGGGATAGGTTCCACCGGGGAGCTGTTTTTT. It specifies CASSPKGIGSTGELFF.

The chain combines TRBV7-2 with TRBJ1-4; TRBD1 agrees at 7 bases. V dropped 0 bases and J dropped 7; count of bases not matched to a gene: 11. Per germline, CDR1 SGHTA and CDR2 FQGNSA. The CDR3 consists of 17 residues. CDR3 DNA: TGTGCCAGCAGCTTAGCGCTGGTCCGGGACAGAGGTGAAAAACTGTTTTTT. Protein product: CASSLALVRDRGEKLFF.